The next 6 T cell receptor beta chains were all read from a single sample in a study of T cells after yellow fever vaccination. Each CDR3 protein is one row after TCRdb ran MiXCR on the 5' RACE reads. The table includes some 300,000 distinct CDR3 sequences, 3.6% detected once. Material: PBMCs, obtained on the day of the yellow fever booster vaccination. The receptor set was obtained from a man aged 18 to 35 who received the YFV17D yellow fever vaccine.

Written as DNA, the CDR3 is TGCAGTGCACCCGTGGCGAGCTCCTATAATTCACCCCTCCACTTT. This encodes CSAPVASSYNSPLHF. The rearrangement uses TRBV20-1 and TRBJ1-6; D is unresolved. This CDR3 is 15 amino acids long. Germline CDR1 is DFQATT and CDR2 is SNEGSKA (reference sequence). Trimming cost V 6 bases and J 0 bases, with 12 bases left between them.

This clonotype was observed a handful of times. The chain links TRBV24-1 to TRBJ2-1, with 9 bases that match TRBD2. Germline V gene sequence: CDR1 KGHDR, CDR2 SFDVKD. Losses at the gene ends were 5 bases for V and 6 bases for J; bases not matched to a gene: 1. This CDR3 is 13 amino acids long. DNA for the CDR3: TGTGCCACCAGTGGACTAGCGGTCAATGAGCAGTTCTTC. This sequence encodes CATSGLAVNEQFF.

This clonotype has at least ten counts. The rearrangement uses TRBV7-9 and TRBJ2-5, with 9 bases that match TRBD2. CDR1 is SEHNR and CDR2 is FQNEAQ in the germline V gene (reference sequence). This CDR3 is 16 amino acids long. V dropped 5 bases and J dropped 5; count of bases not matched to a gene: 12. CDR3 DNA: TGTGCCAGCAGCGTTGGTCGGAGCGGGGGGACGGAGACCCAGTACTTC. Translated: CASSVGRSGGTETQYF.

The chain links TRBV5-1 to TRBJ2-5; D not resolved. The CDR3 runs 13 residues. The germline V and J ends were trimmed by 1 base and 4 bases, with 8 bases remaining between them. The germline V gene has CDR1 SGHRS and CDR2 YFSETQ. CDR3 sequence reads: CASSLSERETQYF. DNA of the CDR3: TGCGCCAGCAGCTTGTCCGAGAGAGAGACCCAGTACTTC. Complete variable domain (other parts from reference TRBV5-1 and TRBJ2-5): KAGVTQTPRYLIKTRGQQVTLSCSPISGHRSVSWYQQTPGQGLQFLFEYFSETQRNKGNFPGRFSGRQFSNSRSEMNVSTLELGDSALYLCASSLSERETQYFGPGTRLLVL.

This clonotype was detected ten times or more. The chain links TRBV10-3 to TRBJ2-7; D perhaps matches TRBD1 (5 bases). Trimming took 11 bases from V and 5 from J, leaving 22 bases between them. The germline V gene encodes CDR1 ENHRY and CDR2 SYGVKD. CDR3 size: 14 residues. The CDR3 reads CAAGRAGPGHEQYF. The CDR3, as DNA: TGTGCCGCCGGTAGGGCAGGGCCTGGGCACGAGCAGTACTTC.

The chain employs TRBV6-2 or TRBV6-3 and TRBJ1-5; D not certain. Germline V lookup: CDR1 MNHEY, CDR2 SVGEGT. The CDR3 runs to 17 residues. V lost 5 bases and J 0 bases, leaving 17 bases between the germline ends. The CDR3, as DNA: TGTGCCAGCAGTCGGACCCGGCCGCTATATAGCAATCAGCCCCAGCATTTT. This gives the protein CASSRTRPLYSNQPQHF.